One T cell receptor (beta chain) is described in this entry. Residents of over 20 US areas, aged roughly 18 to 89 years, made up the participants. Clinical histories supplied by participants themselves formed the basis of cohort assignment. In the original workflow: Amplification with reference gene primers provided the estimates of nucleated cell counts. The repertoire was sequenced with immunoSEQ multiplex PCR; TCRdb's copy has only in-frame clones and lacks some. The DNA gave D and trimming, while V, J and clone size come from that table. The sample holds 330,000 or so clones, roughly 90% seen once. This specimen comes from a study of blood T cell repertoires in COVID-19. In the study overall: COVID-19 samples collected from the United States, Italy and Spain covered acute and convalescent phases.

This receptor was taken from a woman aged 30 to 39 who had been exposed to COVID-19. The sequenced sample was PBMCs or T cells enriched from blood (not recorded which).

CDR3 region: CASSLFASGNYEQYF. CDR3 DNA sequence: TGTGCCAGCAGTTTATTCGCTAGCGGGAACTACGAGCAGTACTTC. The V call is TRBV27, the J call TRBJ2-7; 9 nucleotides agree with TRBD2. Germline V gives CDR1 MNHEY, CDR2 SMNVEV (reference sequence). The CDR3 runs 15 residues. Trimming removed 1 base from V and 3 bases from J; junction bases left unmatched: 4.